The 3 T cell receptor beta chains below all came from one sample that was sequenced in a study of PD-L1 blockade in urothelial cancer. Sequenced by immunoSEQ multiplex PCR; TCRdb stores in-frame clones only, minus some. There are 70,000 to 90,000 clones in the sample; 82% occur only once, and over 7.5% lies in the top ten. This specimen consisted of PBMCs, obtained around atezolizumab (anti-PD-L1) treatment. The source is a man between 65 and 79 years old with urothelial cancer.

This chain connects TRBV9 to TRBJ1-3; the match to TRBD1 covers 7 bases. This CDR3 has 17 amino acids. The ends lost 4 bases at V and 2 bases at J; junction bases unmatched: 12. CDR1 and CDR2 from the germline V gene are SGDLS and YYNGEE. The CDR3 DNA sequence: TGTGCCAGCAGCCCTATTCCGGGACAGACAGCTGGAAACACCATATATTTT. This codes for CASSPIPGQTAGNTIYF.

Remarks on this clone: Other DNA sequences in the same sample also yield this CDR3. The rearrangement uses TRBV7-2 and TRBJ2-7; 11 bases agree with TRBD2. The ends lost 1 base at V and 1 base at J; junction bases unmatched: 3. Germline-derived CDR1 and CDR2 are SGHTA and FQGNSA. The CDR3 is made up of 16 amino acids. The CDR3 region is CASSLEGTSGSYEQYF. The CDR3 DNA reads as TGTGCCAGCAGCTTAGAAGGGACTAGCGGTTCCTACGAGCAGTACTTC.

This clone is deemed medium-sized (0.01 to 0.1%). The chain joins TRBV9 to TRBJ2-1; 12 bases are shared with TRBD2. Germline loops: CDR1 SGDLS, CDR2 YYNGEE. After removal of 4 bases from V and 8 bases from J, the junction contained 7 bases not matched to a gene. CDR3 size: 15 residues. CDR3 loop: CASSPRLAGDYEQFF. The CDR3 DNA follows: TGTGCCAGCAGCCCCCGACTAGCGGGGGATTATGAGCAGTTCTTC.